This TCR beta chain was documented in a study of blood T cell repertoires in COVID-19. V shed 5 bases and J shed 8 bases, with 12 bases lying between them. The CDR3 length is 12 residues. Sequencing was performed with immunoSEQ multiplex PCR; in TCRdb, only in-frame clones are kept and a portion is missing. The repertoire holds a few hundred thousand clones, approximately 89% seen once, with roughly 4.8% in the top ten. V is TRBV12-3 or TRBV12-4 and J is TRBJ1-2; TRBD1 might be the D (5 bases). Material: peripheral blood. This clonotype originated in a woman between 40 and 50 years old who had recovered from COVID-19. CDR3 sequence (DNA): TGTGCCAGCAGTCCTCCGGGGGGGGGCTACACCTTC. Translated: CASSPPGGGYTF.